This T cell receptor (beta chain) was identified in a study of human thymus T cells. Points from the study as a whole: The related literature has documented a marked overlap of thymic repertoires among unrelated individuals. Both thymic and peripheral blood repertoires showed apparently biased V and J usage.

Points on this clone: Its antigen is unidentified.

TCRdb keeps only in-frame clones here, not all; method: immunoSEQ multiplex PCR. The profile shows about 78,000 clones, approximately 96% of them singletons. CDR1 LNHNV and CDR2 YYDKDF come from the germline V gene (reference sequence). The V segment lost 4 bases and the J segment 4 bases; nucleotides outside the gene matches: 3. The CDR3 loop spans 14 amino acids. Thymic samples were excised during corrective heart operations. The people who donated were healthy Finnish babies having corrective surgery for congenital heart defects. The chain combines TRBV15 with TRBJ1-5, with 8 bases identical to TRBD1. The TCR was taken from a boy under two years old with a congenital heart defect but otherwise immunologically healthy. The sample comprised thymus tissue. CDR3 region: CATSTRTGNQPQHF. For the CDR3, the DNA is TGTGCCACCAGCACCCGGACAGGGAATCAGCCCCAGCATTTT.